This entry is about one T cell receptor beta chain. This clonotype was recorded at least ten times. Its antigen is not yet known. No clone much larger than this one lies a single base away; base qualities are absent. The data stem from a study of early T cells in non-severe SARS-CoV-2 infection (dated by TCRdb to about 2021). At the level of the whole study: Bulk RNA from unsorted whole blood was used for TCR sequencing, so alpha and beta chains could not be paired.

A case-control design nested within a healthcare worker cohort in London, UK, was used, with weekly nasopharyngeal swab PCR tests and blood sampling performed. Between 23 and 31 March 2020, the week of the UK lockdown, healthcare workers were enrolled and then followed up weekly for as long as 16 weeks. Libraries were made using 5' RACE. Sequencing used a NextSeq 500. The TCR library protocol attached unique molecular identifiers to individual cDNA molecules to correct for sequencing error and PCR bias. Sequencing covered both TCR alpha and beta chains, and within each sample the abundances of alpha and beta sequences were tightly co-correlated. Concerning the study's data processing: Decombinator V4 was used to annotate TCR sequences for V gene, J gene and CDR3. Expanded TCRs were defined as changing significantly between any two time points under a Poisson model with p below 0.0001. TCR abundances were normalised to the total number of TCRs sequenced in each sample and reported as counts per million. VDJdb, accessed 1 November 2021, was searched for CMV, EBV and SARS-CoV-2 annotated TCRs, excluding TCRs annotated for multiple antigens. TCRdb took the public reads, trimmed them with fastp at Q25, ran MiXCR for clone calling and kept in-frame beta chains. For every CDR3 protein sequence, its rows merge into one entry that carries the most common genes and DNA. What appears here as the V and J calls and clone size reflects TCRdb's work, not the paper's. The sample has 25,000 to 30,000 distinct CDR3 sequences on record, almost 4.5% of them singletons. The ten largest clonotypes hold around 6% of the sample.

The research as a whole found: VDJdb matching was skewed toward anti-spike CD8 responses, so virus-specific expansions were likely underestimated and private and CD4 specificities were missed.

Sequenced material: whole blood. This TCR came from an adult who was a healthcare worker with PCR-confirmed SARS-CoV-2 infection or an uninfected control (not recorded which).

Here the CDR3 is given as CASSVRGEGSPLHF. The nucleotide sequence is given as TGTGCCAGCAGCGTAAGGGGTGAGGGTTCACCCCTCCACTTT. The rearranged chain carries TRBV9 and TRBJ1-6, with TRBD1 perhaps the D gene, on 5 matching bases. Trimming costs V 1 base and J 9 bases, and their ends lie 11 bases apart. CDR1 is given as SGDLS and CDR2 as YYNGEE, both from the germline V gene. Inclusive of the bounding cysteine and phenylalanine, the CDR3 is 14 residues long. Of the read, only the CDR3 DNA is kept; its 42 bases are in frame from base 1.